A selection of T cell receptor beta chains follows, all from one sample in a study of blood T cells in healthy people across ages. TCRdb reprocessed the 5' RACE reads with MiXCR, giving one entry per CDR3 protein. The profile covers more than 750,000 distinct CDR3 sequences, with under 35% appearing a single time and 10% taken by the ten largest. These data also featured in a second study, about T cells of mothers and their children.

Sequencing was done on a sample of blood. These receptors came from a woman between 40 and 50 years old in good health. The CDR3 runs from the conserved cysteine through the conserved F or W. A D gene is named only where the DNA matches it firmly. Rows give clone size only sometimes, using once, few, many, or a class for an expanded clone.

>.|TRBJ2-2|TRBV4-2|.
TGTGCCAGCAGCCAAGCGGACTTTCTGAACACCGGGGAGCTGTTTTTT
CASSQADFLNTGELFF
>.|TRBJ1-5|TRBV7-8|.
TGTGCCAGCAGCCCGGCCGTTAGGATCAATCAGCCCCAGCATTTT
CASSPAVRINQPQHF
>many|TRBJ2-3|TRBV15|.
TGTGCCACCAGCAGAGGGGCAGATACGCAGTATTTT
CATSRGADTQYF
>.|TRBJ2-7|TRBV20-1|.
TGCGGGGGGGCAGGTGTAGGGCTTGCCTACAATGAGCAGTACTTC
CGGAGVGLAYNEQYF
>.|TRBJ2-1|TRBV12-3/TRBV12-4|.
TGTGCCAGCGGGCTTGGGGTTCTCTCCTACAATGAGCAGTTCTTC
CASGLGVLSYNEQFF
>few|TRBJ1-2|TRBV6-5|TRBD1
TGTGCCAGCAGTGCCTGGACAGGGGAAGGCTACACCTTC
CASSAWTGEGYTF
>few|TRBJ1-1|TRBV6-6|.
TGTGCCAGCAGCCGGGGGGAAACTGAAGCTTTCTTT
CASSRGETEAFF
>many|TRBJ2-7|TRBV5-6|TRBD1
TGTGCCAGCAGCATCTTCTCCAGGGGGAATGACGAGCAGTACTTC
CASSIFSRGNDEQYF
>once|TRBJ2-1|TRBV6-1|TRBD2
TGTGCCAGCAGTGCCGGACGGGGGGGATACAATGAGCAGTTCTTC
CASSAGRGGYNEQFF
>many|TRBJ2-7|TRBV27|.
TGTGCCAGCAGTTTTGACCGGTTTCCCGCATACGAGCAGTACTTC
CASSFDRFPAYEQYF
>many|TRBJ2-5|TRBV4-2|.
TGTGCCAGCAGCCACGATACGAATGAGGAGACCCAGTACTTC
CASSHDTNEETQYF
>once|TRBJ1-1|TRBV6-5|.
TGTGCCAGCAGTTACAGGGGTTCGGAGATCACTGAAGCTTTCTTT
CASSYRGSEITEAFF
>few|TRBJ2-7|TRBV12-3/TRBV12-4|TRBD1
TGTGCCAGCAGTTTAGCGACAGGGGGAGGTTACGAGCAGTACTTC
CASSLATGGGYEQYF
>few|TRBJ1-1|TRBV9|TRBD1
TGTGCCAGCAGCGGACAGGGGGCATTGGGGACTGAAGCTTTCTTT
CASSGQGALGTEAFF
>.|TRBJ1-1|TRBV4-3|TRBD1
TGCGCCAGCAGCCGGGAGGACAGGGGGTACACTGAAGCTTTCTTT
CASSREDRGYTEAFF
>few|TRBJ2-1|TRBV9|.
TGTGCCAGCAGCGAGGCGGGACTTATCTCCTACAATGAGCAGTTCTTC
CASSEAGLISYNEQFF
>few|TRBJ1-2|TRBV30|.
TGTGCCTGGAGCCGGGTGGAGACCTATGGCTACACCTTC
CAWSRVETYGYTF
>.|TRBJ1-5|TRBV4-1|.
TGCGCCGGCAGCCCATGGGCGAGGGGTGATCAGCCCCAGCATTTT
CAGSPWARGDQPQHF
>.|TRBJ1-4|TRBV29-1|TRBD1
TGCAGCGTGAAGGACAGGGGTGAAAAACTGTTTTTT
CSVKDRGEKLFF
>.|TRBJ2-7|TRBV20-1|TRBD2
TGCAGTGCTCCCAAACTGCGGGCGGGGGGCTACGAGCAGTACTTC
CSAPKLRAGGYEQYF
>many|TRBJ2-2|TRBV20-1|TRBD1
TGCAGTGCTTGGGACAGCTACACCGGGGAGCTGTTTTTT
CSAWDSYTGELFF
>few|TRBJ2-2|TRBV7-2|.
TGTGCCAGCAGCACATACACCGGGGAGCTGTTTTTT
CASSTYTGELFF
>.|TRBJ2-5|TRBV29-1|TRBD1
TGCAGCGTTGAAGAAGGGACAGGGAGGTCGGAGACCCAGTACTTC
CSVEEGTGRSETQYF
>.|TRBJ1-2|TRBV20-1|.
TGCAGTGCTAGAGAAGGAAACTGGGGGGGCTACACCTTC
CSAREGNWGGYTF
>.|TRBJ1-6|TRBV28|.
TGTGCCAGCAGCCCGACGGGAGGCTCACCCCTCCACTTT
CASSPTGGSPLHF
>few|TRBJ2-3|TRBV20-1|.
TGCAGTGTTCCTGATCCTTTCTTCTTACTATCCCCGAGCACAGATACGCAGTATTTT
CSVPDPFFLLSPSTDTQYF
>.|TRBJ2-7|TRBV25-1|.
TGTGCCAGCAGTGAATTTCGGGGCCCCGAGCAGTACTTC
CASSEFRGPEQYF
>.|TRBJ2-7|TRBV5-4|TRBD1
TGTGCCAGCAGCGCCAGGACAGGGAACAGTTACGAGCAGTACTTC
CASSARTGNSYEQYF
>many|TRBJ2-7|TRBV6-1|.
TGTGCCAGCAGTGAATATGGGACCCTCGCCTACGAGCAGTACTTC
CASSEYGTLAYEQYF
>many|TRBJ2-1|TRBV29-1|.
TGCAGCGTAGCTGGGAGGAACAGAAAGGATGAGCAGTTCTTC
CSVAGRNRKDEQFF
>few|TRBJ2-1|TRBV5-1|.
TGCGCCGGCAGCCGGGACGGTGGAGGCGATGAGCAGTTCTTC
CAGSRDGGGDEQFF
>once|TRBJ2-5|TRBV11-2|.
TGTGCCAGCAGACACCAAGGACAGCAAGAGGCCCAGTACTTC
CASRHQGQQEAQYF
>many|TRBJ2-7|TRBV27|TRBD2
TGTGCCAGCAGGCCACTAGCGGCCTACGAGCAGTACTTC
CASRPLAAYEQYF
>.|TRBJ1-1|TRBV3-1|.
TGTGCCAGCAGCCCCCCGGGGAGAGCTGCTTTCTTT
CASSPPGRAAFF
>many|TRBJ2-7|TRBV12-3/TRBV12-4|.
TGTGCCAGCAGGGGCTGGGACTACGAGCAGTACTTC
CASRGWDYEQYF
>.|TRBJ2-7|TRBV13|TRBD1
TGTGCCAGCAGCTGCGGAGCAGGGGGCTACGAGCAGTACTTC
CASSCGAGGYEQYF
>many|TRBJ2-1|TRBV28|.
TGCGCCAGCAGCCAAGGAACATCCTACAATGAGCAGTTCTTC
CASSQGTSYNEQFF
>.|TRBJ2-7|TRBV7-2|.
TGTGCCAGCAGACTCATGGGGGGCGGGCAGCAGCAGTACTTC
CASRLMGGGQQQYF
>many|TRBJ2-7|TRBV9|.
TGTGCCAGCAGCGTACGCAGCGGCACCTACGAGCAGTACTTC
CASSVRSGTYEQYF
>.|TRBJ2-3|TRBV4-2|TRBD2
TGTGCCAGCAGCCAAGATGAGGGGCGGGAGAGCACAGATACGCAGTATTTT
CASSQDEGRESTDTQYF
>many|TRBJ2-5|TRBV11-2|TRBD2
TGTGCCAGCAGCCCGGGACTAGTCCTGGAGACCCAGTACTTC
CASSPGLVLETQYF
>many|TRBJ2-7|TRBV18|TRBD1
TGTGCCAGCTCACTCTCCGACAGGACAGGTTCCTACGAGCAGTACTTC
CASSLSDRTGSYEQYF
>few|TRBJ1-1|TRBV29-1|.
TGCAGCGTTGAGGGCCGGAACACTGAAGCTTTCTTT
CSVEGRNTEAFF
>.|TRBJ2-3|TRBV5-1|TRBD2
TGCGCCAGCAGCCCAGGACTAGCGGGGGCCAGGGTAGATACGCAGTATTTT
CASSPGLAGARVDTQYF
>.|TRBJ2-5|TRBV7-3|.
TGTGCCAGCAGCTCGCCCGGGGAGGTAAAAAATGAGCAGTACTTC
CASSSPGEVKNEQYF
>many|TRBJ2-7|TRBV7-2|.
TGTGCCAGCAGCTTAGACAGACCCACCTCCTACGAGCAGTACTTC
CASSLDRPTSYEQYF
>many|TRBJ2-7|TRBV12-3/TRBV12-4|TRBD2
TGTGCCAGCAGCCTAGGGCGGGGGGAGACCTACGAGCAGTACTTC
CASSLGRGETYEQYF
>.|TRBJ2-3|TRBV11-2|.
TGTGCCAGCAGCTACTTAGGGGGGACAGACACAGATACGCAGTATTTT
CASSYLGGTDTDTQYF
>few|TRBJ1-1|TRBV11-2|.
TGTGCCAGCAGCTTAGATGTTAGTGTGCGTTCGGGGACTGAAGCTTTCTTT
CASSLDVSVRSGTEAFF
>.|TRBJ2-5|TRBV27|.
TGTGCCAGCAGTAACCGGGAAGGAAAAGGAGAGACCCAGTACTTC
CASSNREGKGETQYF
>many|TRBJ2-7|TRBV6-5|TRBD2
TGTGCCAGCAGTACGAGCGGGGGGTTCATCTACGAGCAGTACTTC
CASSTSGGFIYEQYF
>.|TRBJ1-5|TRBV13|.
TGTGCCAGCAGCTTAGGGACGGGGGACGGTCAGCCCCAGCATTTT
CASSLGTGDGQPQHF
>.|TRBJ2-7|TRBV20-1|TRBD2
TGCAGTGCTAGAGCCAGCGGGGGGTCCTTGTCCTACGAGCAGTACTTC
CSARASGGSLSYEQYF
>many|TRBJ2-7|TRBV7-8|TRBD2
TGTGCCAGCAGCTTAGTACTAGCGGGGACCTACGAGCAGTACTTC
CASSLVLAGTYEQYF
>.|TRBJ2-3|TRBV4-3|.
TGCGCCAGCAGCCAAACCCCCGTACCGGGGTATGGCACAGATACGCAGTATTTT
CASSQTPVPGYGTDTQYF
>.|TRBJ2-1|TRBV5-1|.
TGCGCCAGCAGCCGGTACGATGAGCAGTTCTTC
CASSRYDEQFF
>.|TRBJ1-2|TRBV10-3|.
TGTGCCATCAGTGATGGTTTAAACTATGGCTACACCTTC
CAISDGLNYGYTF
>.|TRBJ2-1|TRBV5-1|TRBD1
TGCGCCAGCAGCCCCGCCGGACAGGGCACTTACAATGAGCAGTTCTTC
CASSPAGQGTYNEQFF
>.|TRBJ2-1|TRBV28|.
TGTGCCAGCAGTTTATCCGGAGACTATTGGACTACAGGGAGCCTCTATGAGCAGTTCTTC
CASSLSGDYWTTGSLYEQFF